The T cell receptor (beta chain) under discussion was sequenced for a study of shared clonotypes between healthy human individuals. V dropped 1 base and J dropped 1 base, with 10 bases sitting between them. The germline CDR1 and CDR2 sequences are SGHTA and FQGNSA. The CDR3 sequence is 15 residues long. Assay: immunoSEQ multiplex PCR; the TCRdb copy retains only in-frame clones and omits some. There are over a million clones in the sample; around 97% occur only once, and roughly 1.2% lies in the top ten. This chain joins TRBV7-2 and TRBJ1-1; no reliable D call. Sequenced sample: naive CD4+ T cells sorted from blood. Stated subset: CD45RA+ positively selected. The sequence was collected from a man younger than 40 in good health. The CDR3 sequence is CASSLGGWENTEAFF. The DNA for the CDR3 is TGTGCCAGCAGCTTAGGCGGGTGGGAGAACACTGAAGCTTTCTTT. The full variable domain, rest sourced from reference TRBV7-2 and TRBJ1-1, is GAGVSQSPSNKVTEKGKDVELRCDPISGHTALYWYRQSLGQGLEFLIYFQGNSAPDKSGLPSDRFSAERTGGSVSTLTIQRTQQEDSAVYLCASSLGGWENTEAFFGQGTRLTVV.